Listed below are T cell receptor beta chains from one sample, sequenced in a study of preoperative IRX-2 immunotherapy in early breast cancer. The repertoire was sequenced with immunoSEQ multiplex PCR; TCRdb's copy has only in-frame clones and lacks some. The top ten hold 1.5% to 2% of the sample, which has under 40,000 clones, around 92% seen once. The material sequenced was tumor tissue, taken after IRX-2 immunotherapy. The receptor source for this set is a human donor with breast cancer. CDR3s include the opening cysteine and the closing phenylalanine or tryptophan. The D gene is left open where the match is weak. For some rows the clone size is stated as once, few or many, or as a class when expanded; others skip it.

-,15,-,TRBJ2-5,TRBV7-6,CASSLGLAFQETQYF,TGTGCCAGCAGCTTAGGTTTGGCGTTCCAAGAGACCCAGTACTTC
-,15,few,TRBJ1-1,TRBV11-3,CASVSGQPVVGEAFF,TGTGCCAGCGTCTCGGGCCAGCCTGTTGTGGGAGAAGCTTTCTTT
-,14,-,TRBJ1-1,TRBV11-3,CASSLHFRDTEAFF,TGTGCCAGCAGCTTACATTTCCGGGACACTGAAGCTTTCTTT
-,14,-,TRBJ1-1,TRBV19,CASSTRGGNTEAFF,TGTGCCAGTAGTACCAGGGGAGGAAACACTGAAGCTTTCTTT
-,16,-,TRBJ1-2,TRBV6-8,CASSAVQATSNYGYTF,TGTGCCAGCAGTGCGGTTCAGGCCACATCAAACTATGGCTACACCTTC
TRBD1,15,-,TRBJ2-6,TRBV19,CATRDREPGANVLTF,TGTGCCACAAGGGACAGGGAGCCTGGGGCCAACGTCCTGACTTTC
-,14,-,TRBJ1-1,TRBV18,CASSPFGQNTEAFF,TGTGCCAGCTCACCATTTGGCCAGAACACTGAAGCTTTCTTT
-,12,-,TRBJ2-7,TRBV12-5,CASGLDAFEQYF,TGTGCTAGTGGTTTGGACGCCTTTGAGCAGTACTTC
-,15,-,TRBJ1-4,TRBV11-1,CASSFSVGSNEKLFF,TGTGCCAGCAGCTTCTCGGTGGGATCGAATGAAAAACTGTTTTTT
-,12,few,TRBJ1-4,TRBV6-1,CASSEAGGQLFF,TGTGCCAGCAGTGAAGCCGGGGGGCAGCTGTTTTTT
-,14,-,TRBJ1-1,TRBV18,CASSSGAKNTEAFF,TGTGCCAGCTCATCAGGGGCGAAGAACACTGAAGCTTTCTTT
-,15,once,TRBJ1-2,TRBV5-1,CASSLGQLVNYGYTF,TGCGCCAGCAGCTTGGGACAGCTTGTTAACTATGGCTACACCTTC
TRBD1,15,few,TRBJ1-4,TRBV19,CASRDRGLTNEKLFF,TGTGCCAGTAGGGACAGGGGGCTTACTAATGAAAAACTGTTTTTT
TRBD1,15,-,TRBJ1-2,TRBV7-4,CASSLRQGFDYGYTF,TGTGCCAGCAGCCTACGACAGGGTTTCGACTATGGCTACACCTTC
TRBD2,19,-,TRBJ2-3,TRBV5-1,CASSPLIGGASGGTDTQYF,TGCGCCAGCAGCCCACTTATAGGGGGTGCTAGCGGGGGCACAGATACGCAGTATTTT
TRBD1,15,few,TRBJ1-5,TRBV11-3,CASSSTGAGNQPQHF,TGTGCCAGCAGCTCGACAGGGGCGGGCAATCAGCCCCAGCATTTT
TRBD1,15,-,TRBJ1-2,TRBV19,CASMGQSTGGGGYTF,TGTGCCAGTATGGGACAGAGCACGGGCGGAGGGGGCTACACCTTC
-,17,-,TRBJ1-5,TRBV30,CAWSVRRGAVRDQPQHF,TGTGCCTGGAGTGTACGAAGGGGGGCGGTCAGAGATCAGCCCCAGCATTTT
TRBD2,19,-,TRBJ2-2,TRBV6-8,CASSYSTDPGLPNTGELFF,TGTGCCAGCAGTTACTCGACAGATCCGGGACTACCAAACACCGGGGAGCTGTTTTTT
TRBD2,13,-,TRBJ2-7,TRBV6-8,CASRAGLNYEQYF,TGTGCCAGCAGGGCGGGACTAAACTACGAGCAGTACTTC
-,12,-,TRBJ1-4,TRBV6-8,CAISYDPEKLFF,TGTGCCATCAGCTACGACCCGGAAAAACTGTTTTTT
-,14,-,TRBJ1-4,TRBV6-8,CASSYVGFNEKLFF,TGTGCCAGCAGTTACGTAGGGTTTAATGAAAAACTGTTTTTT
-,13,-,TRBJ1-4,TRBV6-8,CASTTYEAGKLFF,TGTGCCAGCACCACTTACGAAGCTGGAAAACTGTTTTTT
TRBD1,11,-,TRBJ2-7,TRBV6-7,CASGTGSVQYF,TGTGCCAGCGGGACAGGTTCGGTGCAGTACTTC
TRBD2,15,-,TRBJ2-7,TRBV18,CASSLGTSGSYEQYF,TGTGCCAGCTCACTCGGGACTAGCGGGAGTTACGAGCAGTACTTC
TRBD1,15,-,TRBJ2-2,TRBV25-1,CASSDIDRVGGELFF,TGTGCCAGCAGTGATATAGACAGGGTTGGCGGGGAGCTGTTTTTT
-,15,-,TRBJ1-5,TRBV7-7,CASSLAHGGNQPQHF,TGTGCCAGCAGCTTAGCGCATGGGGGCAATCAGCCCCAGCATTTT
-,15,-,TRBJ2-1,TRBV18,CASSAGIGRNNEQFF,TGTGCCAGCTCAGCCGGGATTGGGCGAAACAATGAGCAGTTCTTC
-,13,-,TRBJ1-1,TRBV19,CATSEMRAAEAFF,TGTGCCACTAGCGAGATGAGGGCGGCTGAAGCTTTCTTT
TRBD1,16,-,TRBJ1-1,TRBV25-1,CASKGRGRGHNTEAFF,TGTGCCAGCAAGGGCAGGGGGCGCGGCCATAACACTGAAGCTTTCTTT
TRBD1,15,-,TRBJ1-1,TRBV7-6,CASSLVGTGETEAFF,TGTGCCAGCAGCTTAGTAGGGACAGGGGAGACTGAAGCTTTCTTT
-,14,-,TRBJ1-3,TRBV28,CASSFEGDENTIYF,TGTGCCAGCAGTTTTGAGGGAGACGAAAACACCATATATTTT
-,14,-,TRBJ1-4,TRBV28,CASDSRASNEKLFF,TGTGCCAGCGACTCGCGGGCGTCTAATGAAAAACTGTTTTTT
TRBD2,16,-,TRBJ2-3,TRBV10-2,CASTETSGSRTDTQYF,TGCGCCAGCACCGAGACTAGCGGGAGCCGCACAGATACGCAGTATTTT
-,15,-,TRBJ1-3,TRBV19,CASRDRQNSGNTIYF,TGTGCCAGTAGAGACAGGCAAAACTCTGGAAACACCATATATTTT
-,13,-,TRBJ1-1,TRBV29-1,CSVVASLNTEAFF,TGCAGCGTTGTCGCCAGCTTGAACACTGAAGCTTTCTTT
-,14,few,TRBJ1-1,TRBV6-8,CASSYPEIRAQAFF,TGTGCCAGCAGTTACCCGGAAATAAGAGCTCAAGCTTTCTTT
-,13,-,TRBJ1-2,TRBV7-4,CASSSTANYGYTF,TGTGCCAGCAGCTCGACAGCTAACTATGGCTACACCTTC
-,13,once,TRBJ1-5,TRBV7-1,CASSFGGTQPQHF,TGTGCCAGCAGCTTTGGGGGAACACAGCCCCAGCATTTT
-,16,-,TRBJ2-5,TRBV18,CASSPLSGHSQETQYF,TGTGCCAGCTCACCTCTATCGGGACACAGCCAAGAGACCCAGTACTTC
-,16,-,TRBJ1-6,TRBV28,CASSSGRRGEVSPLHF,TGTGCCAGCAGTTCGGGACGGAGAGGAGAGGTTTCACCCCTCCACTTT
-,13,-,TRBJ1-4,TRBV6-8,CASSFNLGGKLFF,TGTGCCAGCAGTTTTAATTTAGGGGGAAAACTGTTTTTT
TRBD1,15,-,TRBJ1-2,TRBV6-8,CASSSHGTANYGYTF,TGTGCCAGCAGTTCTCACGGGACAGCTAACTATGGCTACACCTTC
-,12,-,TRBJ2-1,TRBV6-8,CASRRTNNEQFF,TGTGCCAGCAGGCGGACGAACAATGAGCAGTTCTTC
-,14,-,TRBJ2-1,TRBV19,CASSRAGLRNEQFF,TGTGCCAGTAGTCGGGCGGGACTGCGCAATGAGCAGTTCTTC
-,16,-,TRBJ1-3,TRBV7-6,CASSSDSGYSGNTIYF,TGTGCCAGCAGCTCCGACAGTGGATACTCTGGAAACACCATATATTTT
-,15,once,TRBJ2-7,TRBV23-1,CASSLLDQTPYEQYF,TGCGCCAGCAGCCTCCTCGACCAAACTCCCTACGAGCAGTACTTC
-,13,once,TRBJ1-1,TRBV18,CASSPPGNTEAFF,TGTGCCAGCTCACCACCAGGCAACACTGAAGCTTTCTTT
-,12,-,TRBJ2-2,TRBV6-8,CASSFPTGELFF,TGTGCCAGCAGTTTTCCCACCGGGGAGCTGTTTTTT
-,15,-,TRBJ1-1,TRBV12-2,CASTNGRGPGTEAFF,TGTGCCAGTACCAACGGGCGGGGTCCAGGGACTGAAGCTTTCTTT
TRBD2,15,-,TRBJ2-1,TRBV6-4,CASRVDRGVYNEQFF,TGTGCCAGCAGGGTCGACCGGGGGGTCTACAATGAGCAGTTCTTC
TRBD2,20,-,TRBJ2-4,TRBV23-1,CASSQGPGSGSALAKNIQYF,TGCGCCAGCAGCCAAGGCCCAGGTAGCGGGAGTGCCCTAGCCAAAAACATTCAGTACTTC
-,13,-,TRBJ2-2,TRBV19,CASFTGGVGELFF,TGTGCCAGTTTTACAGGGGGGGTCGGGGAGCTGTTTTTT
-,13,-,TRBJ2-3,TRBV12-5,CTGALGITDTQYF,TGTACCGGGGCCCTTGGCATCACAGATACGCAGTATTTT
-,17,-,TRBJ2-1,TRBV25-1,CASSETGIRRSYNEQFF,TGTGCCAGCAGTGAAACAGGGATACGGCGCTCGTACAATGAGCAGTTCTTC
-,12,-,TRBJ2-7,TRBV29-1,CSVDLSPFEQYF,TGCAGCGTTGACCTCAGCCCCTTTGAGCAGTACTTC